The 8 T cell receptor beta chains listed next were all sequenced from one sample in a study of early stage breast cancer tumors. Assay: immunoSEQ multiplex PCR; the TCRdb copy retains only in-frame clones and omits some. The repertoire includes more than 55,000 clones, about 85% of them detected once, and 4% to 5% sits in the top ten. Input material: blood. All receptors come from a person aged 40-50 years with breast cancer.

A few counts support this clone. V usage is TRBV11-2 and J usage is TRBJ2-7; 7 bases align to TRBD2. This CDR3 comprises 14 residues. The germline V gene encodes CDR1 SGHAT and CDR2 FQNNGV. V shed 5 bases, J shed 3 bases, and the junction held 7 bases outside the gene matches. The CDR3 here is CASSPWTRFYEQYF. As DNA, the CDR3 is TGTGCCAGCAGCCCCTGGACTAGATTCTACGAGCAGTACTTC.

Here the CDR3 reads CASSPDATQETQYF. The CDR3 DNA sequence: TGTGCCAGCAGCCCGGACGCAACTCAAGAGACCCAGTACTTC. The V call is TRBV5-4, the J call TRBJ2-5; D gene ambiguous. The germline V and J ends were trimmed by 4 bases and 2 bases, with 12 bases remaining between them. There are 14 residues in the CDR3. Germline V gene lookup returns CDR1 SGHNT and CDR2 YYREEE (reference sequence).

This chain's CDR3 is CASRGRLGSHEQYF. CDR3 sequence (DNA): TGTGCCAGCAGGGGGCGACTAGGGTCTCACGAGCAGTACTTC. The rearrangement joins TRBV28 to TRBJ2-7, with D maybe TRBD2 (6 bases). Trimming removed 6 bases at V and 5 bases at J, with 17 bases between. CDR1 and CDR2 from the germline V gene are MDHEN and SYDVKM. The CDR3 is made up of 14 amino acids.

This chain joins TRBV19 and TRBJ2-3; 7 bases line up with TRBD1. This CDR3 is built from 15 residues. The V gene's germline CDR1 is LNHDA and CDR2 SQIVND (reference sequence). J lost 1 base, V lost 5 bases, and 6 bases had no gene match. The DNA of the CDR3 is TGTGCCAGTAGTGTTTACAGGGGTGGCACAGATACGCAGTATTTT. Protein: CASSVYRGGTDTQYF.

A note on this clone: Germline and junction disagree at one end, which may indicate a read error. The J gene is TRBJ1-1, the V gene TRBV7-9; D gene ambiguous. The germline V gene encodes CDR1 SEHNR and CDR2 FQNEAQ (reference sequence). This CDR3 region has 13 residues. The CDR3 DNA sequence: TGTGCCAGCAGCTCGACAATGGTCCCTGAGGCTTTCTTT. Translation gives CASSSTMVPEAFF.

This clone was seen more than once but under ten times. The rearrangement uses TRBV28 and TRBJ2-1, with 9 bases that match TRBD1. The CDR3 is 16 amino acids. In germline, CDR1 is MDHEN, CDR2 SYDVKM. The J segment lost 2 bases and the V segment lost 6 bases, leaving 8 bases of the junction unmatched. The CDR3 sequence: CASSNGQGYAYNEQFF. The CDR3 DNA sequence: TGTGCCAGCAGCAACGGACAGGGGTATGCCTACAATGAGCAGTTCTTC.

The CDR3: CASSSLRTGPGELFF. In nucleotides, the CDR3 is TGTGCCAGCAGTTCTTTAAGGACAGGGCCCGGGGAGCTGTTTTTT. The rearrangement links TRBV27 to TRBJ2-2; 8 nucleotides line up with TRBD1. CDR3 length: 15 residues. J lost 6 bases, V lost 4 bases, and 7 bases had no gene match. Germline V gene lookup returns CDR1 MNHEY and CDR2 SMNVEV (reference sequence).

This clone occurred once. The V call is TRBV11-2, the J call TRBJ2-1, with TRBD2 matching 7 bases. The V gene's germline CDR1 is SGHAT and CDR2 FQNNGV. There are 15 residues in the CDR3. The J segment lost 4 bases and the V segment lost 3 bases, leaving 6 bases of the junction unmatched. The CDR3 loop reads CASSFGAGDYNEQFF. DNA of the CDR3: TGTGCCAGCAGCTTCGGGGCGGGAGATTACAATGAGCAGTTCTTC. Variable domain in full (rest from reference TRBV11-2 and TRBJ2-1): EAGVAQSPRYKIIEKRQSVAFWCNPISGHATLYWYQQILGQGPKLLIQFQNNGVVDDSQLPKDRFSAERLKGVDSTLKIQPAKLEDSAVYLCASSFGAGDYNEQFFGPGTRLTVL.